This TCR beta chain was sequenced for a study of blood T cell repertoires in COVID-19. In the authors' methods: How many nucleated cells were present was estimated from reference gene primer amplification. The data were produced by immunoSEQ multiplex PCR, yet TCRdb's version contains in-frame clones alone and is incomplete. The D gene and trimming were derived from the DNA, and the V and J assignments and clone size from that table. The sample consists of about 210,000 clones, approximately 91% of them appearing once. The V and J ends lost 2 bases and 6 bases, in that order; junction bases with no gene match: 3. There are 15 residues in the CDR3. Germline CDR1 is MNHNS and CDR2 is SASEGT. This clone was recorded at least ten times. This sample includes further DNA sequences coding for the same CDR3.

Sequencing input: peripheral blood. The TCR originated in a man between 18 and 35 years old with active or convalescent COVID-19. The rearrangement uses TRBV6-1 and TRBJ2-3; 12 bases are shared with TRBD2. In DNA, the CDR3 is TGTGCCAGCAGTGAACTAGCGGGAGGGCCGGATACGCAGTATTTT. It translates to CASSELAGGPDTQYF.